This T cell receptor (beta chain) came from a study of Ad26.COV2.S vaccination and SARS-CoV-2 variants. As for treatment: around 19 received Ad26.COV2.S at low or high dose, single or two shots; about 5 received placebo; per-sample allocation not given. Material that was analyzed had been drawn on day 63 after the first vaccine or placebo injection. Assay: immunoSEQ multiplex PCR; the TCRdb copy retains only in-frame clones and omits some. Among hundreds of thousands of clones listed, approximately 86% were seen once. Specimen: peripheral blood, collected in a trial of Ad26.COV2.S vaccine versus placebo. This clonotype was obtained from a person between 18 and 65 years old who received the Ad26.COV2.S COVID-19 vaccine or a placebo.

The CDR3 region is CAWRGQGGEKLFF. CDR3 bases: TGTGCCTGGAGGGGACAGGGAGGCGAAAAACTGTTTTTT. The rearrangement uses TRBV30 and TRBJ1-4, with 9 nucleotides matching TRBD1. J lost 8 bases, V lost 3 bases, and 4 bases had no gene match. Germline CDR1 is GTSNPN and CDR2 is SVGIG (reference sequence). CDR3 size: 13 residues. Complete variable domain (other parts from reference TRBV30 and TRBJ1-4): SQTIHQWPATLVQPVGSPLSLECTVEGTSNPNLYWYRQAAGRGLQLLFYSVGIGQISSEVPQNLSASRPQDRQFILSSKKLLLSDSGFYLCAWRGQGGEKLFFGSGTQLSVL.